A single sample is the source of the 25 T cell receptor beta chains below, sequenced in a study of cytomegalovirus exposure and HLA in healthy donors. The PCR employed 60 Vbeta primers together with 13 Jbeta primers. Sequencing used immunoSEQ multiplex PCR; TCRdb keeps in-frame clones, though not all of them. The sample yields about 140,000 clones, around 80% seen once. Sequenced: PBMCs. These receptors originate from a man between 18 and 29 years old in good health and CMV-seropositive.

The chain is built from TRBV29-1 and TRBJ2-2, with 9 bases identical to TRBD2. V lost 7 bases, J lost 2 bases, and 5 bases stayed unmatched. The CDR3 spans 14 residues. CDR1 and CDR2 from the germline V gene are SQVTM and ANQGSEA. CDR3 sequence: CSAISGSNTGELFF. For the CDR3, the DNA is TGCAGCGCCATTAGCGGGAGTAACACCGGGGAGCTGTTTTTT.

CDR3 protein: CASSRTGGVYEQYF. CDR3 nucleotides: TGTGCCAGTAGTCGGACGGGGGGAGTCTACGAGCAGTACTTC. The chain joins TRBV19 to TRBJ2-7; TRBD2 agrees at 7 bases. V lost 5 bases and J lost 3; bases outside the gene matches: 7. Germline V gene sequence: CDR1 LNHDA, CDR2 SQIVND (reference sequence). The CDR3 is 14 amino acids.

This clone was seen only once. The V and J genes are TRBV2 and TRBJ2-1; 7 bases match TRBD2. Germline loops: CDR1 SNHLY, CDR2 FYNNEI. The CDR3 length is 14 residues. Losses at the gene ends were 6 bases for V and 8 bases for J; bases not matched to a gene: 10. Here the CDR3 reads CASRPSGPYDEQFF. The DNA of the CDR3 is TGTGCCAGCAGGCCTAGCGGACCATACGATGAGCAGTTCTTC.

This chain uses TRBV27 with TRBJ1-2, with 8 positions matching TRBD1. The CDR3 has 12 amino acids. Germline trimming cut 9 bases from V and 4 bases from J; bases unmatched to any gene: 4. Germline CDR1 reads MNHEY; CDR2 reads SMNVEV (reference sequence). DNA of the CDR3: TGTGCCAGTTGGACAGGGTTCTATGGCTACACCTTC. Protein sequence: CASWTGFYGYTF.

This clone appeared a few times. The chain is built from TRBV28 and TRBJ2-3; TRBD2 matches 7 bases. The ends lost 3 bases at V and 2 bases at J; junction bases unmatched: 8. The CDR3 runs to 16 residues. Germline CDR1 reads MDHEN; CDR2 reads SYDVKM. The CDR3 sequence: CASSFVREGYTDTQYF. In nucleotides, the CDR3 is TGTGCCAGCAGTTTCGTTAGGGAGGGGTACACAGATACGCAGTATTTT.

The chain employs TRBV27 and TRBJ1-5; D unclear. Germline CDR1 and CDR2: MNHEY and SMNVEV (reference sequence). The CDR3 consists of 13 residues. The germline V and J ends were trimmed by 4 bases and 9 bases, with 13 bases remaining between them. The CDR3: CASSSTPQRPQHF. For the CDR3, the DNA is TGTGCCAGCAGTTCGACACCTCAAAGGCCCCAGCATTTT.

This clone was recorded only once. The rearrangement links TRBV5-6 to TRBJ2-1, with a tentative D call TRBD1 (5 bases). The germline V gene encodes CDR1 SGHDT and CDR2 YYEEEE. V lost 1 base, J lost 12 bases, and 11 bases lay in between. This CDR3 has 12 residues. The CDR3: CASSLYGAGQFF. As DNA, the CDR3 is TGTGCCAGCAGCTTGTATGGGGCCGGGCAGTTCTTC.

This chain joins TRBV25-1 and TRBJ2-6; 8 positions agree with TRBD1. V was pared by 4 bases and J by 9 bases, with 8 bases of the junction left unmatched. The CDR3 contains 15 residues. In germline, CDR1 is MGHDK, CDR2 SYGVNS. CDR3 sequence (DNA): TGTGCCAGCAGTGGCAGACAGGGGTGGGACAACGTCCTGACTTTC. Translated, it gives CASSGRQGWDNVLTF.

This chain uses TRBV27 with TRBJ2-1, with 7 bases identical to TRBD1. The trim removed 6 bases at V and 13 bases at J, leaving 12 bases unmatched. Germline V gene sequence: CDR1 MNHEY, CDR2 SMNVEV (reference sequence). The CDR3 has 13 amino acids. CDR3 DNA: TGTGCCAGCAGGGAGACTGGGACAGATAGTCAGTTCTTC. Residues: CASRETGTDSQFF.

The rearrangement uses TRBV18 and TRBJ2-7, with TRBD2 matching 12 bases. Germline V lookup: CDR1 KGHSH, CDR2 LQKENI. This CDR3 spans 17 amino acids. The trim removed 3 bases at V and 2 bases at J, leaving 8 bases unmatched. CDR3 region: CASSPLAGGGRTYEQYF. For the CDR3, the DNA is TGTGCCAGCTCACCGCTAGCGGGAGGGGGCCGGACCTACGAGCAGTACTTC.

The rearrangement joins TRBV27 to TRBJ2-7, with D perhaps matching TRBD2 (6 bases). The J call may be in error: the DNA end matches TRBJ2-5 better. The CDR3 has 13 residues. In germline, CDR1 is MNHEY, CDR2 SMNVEV (reference sequence). CDR3 sequence reads: CASSYGSKETQYF. The CDR3 DNA reads as TGTGCCAGCAGTTACGGGAGTAAGGAGACCCAGTACTTC.

J is TRBJ2-7 and V is TRBV5-4; 8 bases match TRBD1. The germline V gene encodes CDR1 SGHNT and CDR2 YYREEE (reference sequence). J lost 2 bases, V lost 3 bases, and 4 bases had no gene match. CDR3 length: 14 amino acids. The CDR3 loop reads CASSSGGYPYEQYF. CDR3 nucleotide sequence: TGTGCCAGCAGCTCAGGGGGCTATCCCTACGAGCAGTACTTC.

The chain employs TRBV28 and TRBJ1-5; 7 bases match TRBD1. Germline V CDR1 and CDR2: MDHEN, SYDVKM. The CDR3 has 16 amino acids. V was pared by 4 bases and J by 3 bases, with 9 bases of the junction left unmatched. CDR3 in amino acids: CASSWPGQILNQPQHF. CDR3 DNA sequence: TGTGCCAGCAGTTGGCCGGGACAGATCCTCAATCAGCCCCAGCATTTT.

The genes are TRBV5-1 and TRBJ2-5; tentatively, D is TRBD2 (5 bases). Trimming removed 1 base from V and 3 bases from J, with 7 bases in between. The CDR3 has 13 amino acids. The V gene's germline CDR1 is SGHRS and CDR2 YFSETQ. This chain's CDR3 is CASSLTEEETQYF. CDR3 bases: TGCGCCAGCAGCTTGACGGAGGAAGAGACCCAGTACTTC.

The J gene is TRBJ2-2, the V gene TRBV5-1; 10 bases map to TRBD1. The CDR3 length is 15 residues. Trimming removed 4 bases from V and 5 bases from J; junction bases left unmatched: 5. Germline CDR1 and CDR2: SGHRS and YFSETQ. CDR3 in amino acids: CASSPGQGRTGELFF. The DNA of the CDR3 is TGCGCCAGCAGCCCGGGACAGGGGAGGACCGGGGAGCTGTTTTTT.

The genes are TRBV28 and TRBJ1-3; TRBD1 might be the D (6 bases). Trimming removed 2 bases at V and 2 bases at J, with 7 bases between. This CDR3 is 14 amino acids long. CDR1 and CDR2 (germline): MDHEN, SYDVKM. The CDR3 here is CASSLGQTGNTIYF. In nucleotides, the CDR3 is TGTGCCAGCAGTTTAGGACAGACTGGAAACACCATATATTTT.

The chain uses TRBV30 and TRBJ1-2, with TRBD1 matching over 9 bases. The CDR3 has 12 amino acids. The V segment lost 5 bases and the J segment 8 bases; nucleotides outside the gene matches: 6. Germline V gene data show CDR1 as GTSNPN and CDR2 as SVGIG (reference sequence). The CDR3 here is CAWEDRGSGYTF. The CDR3 bases are TGTGCCTGGGAGGACAGGGGTTCGGGCTACACCTTC.

The chain has TRBV6-5 and TRBJ1-1, with D hard to call. Trimming took off 5 bases at V and 0 bases at J, with 13 bases between the two ends. This CDR3 has 15 residues. In germline, CDR1 is MNHEY, CDR2 SVGAGI. The DNA of the CDR3 is TGTGCCAGCAGTCACGAAGCGAGCCTGAACACTGAAGCTTTCTTT. Protein product: CASSHEASLNTEAFF.

The rearrangement uses TRBV10-3 and TRBJ1-1; D not resolved. Germline CDR1 is ENHRY and CDR2 is SYGVKD. This CDR3 has 18 amino acids. V lost 0 bases and J 1 base, leaving 18 bases between the germline ends. The CDR3 DNA reads as TGTGCCATCAGTGAGTCAGGTCGCGGGCCTGCGGCGAACACTGAAGCTTTCTTT. Its protein is CAISESGRGPAANTEAFF.

The chain uses TRBV30 and TRBJ2-3; 7 positions agree with TRBD1. V shed 6 bases, J shed 4 bases, and the junction held 10 bases outside the gene matches. The CDR3 runs 14 residues. In germline, CDR1 is GTSNPN, CDR2 SVGIG (reference sequence). This CDR3 is CACPDREAADTQYF. For the CDR3, the DNA is TGTGCCTGCCCTGACAGGGAAGCGGCAGATACGCAGTATTTT.

This chain connects TRBV7-6 to TRBJ2-5, with D possibly being TRBD1 (5 bases). Looked up from germline, CDR1 is SGHVS and CDR2 is FNYEAQ. The germline V and J ends were trimmed by 0 bases and 11 bases, with 19 bases remaining between them. This CDR3 region has 15 residues. CDR3 residues: CASSLAKGGAQEQYF. CDR3 DNA sequence: TGTGCCAGCAGCTTAGCGAAGGGTGGGGCCCAAGAGCAGTACTTC.

This chain uses TRBV6-1 with TRBJ2-1; 12 positions match TRBD2. Per germline, CDR1 MNHNS and CDR2 SASEGT. This CDR3 has 15 amino acids. With V trimmed by 6 bases and J by 2 bases, 2 bases remained unmatched. The CDR3 here is CASRGLAGPYNEQFF. Written as DNA, the CDR3 is TGTGCCAGCAGAGGACTAGCGGGGCCCTACAATGAGCAGTTCTTC.

The rearrangement uses TRBV9 and TRBJ2-7; 13 bases agree with TRBD2. This CDR3 contains 17 residues. With V trimmed by 0 bases and J by 5 bases, 8 bases remained unmatched. Germline-derived CDR1 and CDR2 are SGDLS and YYNGEE. CDR3 sequence: CASSVGLAGGKTHEQYF. The CDR3 nucleotides are TGTGCCAGCAGCGTAGGACTAGCGGGAGGAAAGACCCACGAGCAGTACTTC.

V is TRBV18 and J is TRBJ2-3, with 12 bases identical to TRBD2. The germline V gene has CDR1 KGHSH and CDR2 LQKENI. This CDR3 has 17 amino acids. With V trimmed by 2 bases and J by 4 bases, 7 bases remained unmatched. This CDR3 is CASSPSSGRAEADTQYF. Here the CDR3 DNA reads TGTGCCAGCTCACCATCTAGCGGGAGGGCCGAGGCAGATACGCAGTATTTT.

This clone has only a few counts. This rearrangement joins TRBV2 to TRBJ1-1; the D is unclear. CDR1 is SNHLY and CDR2 is FYNNEI in the germline V gene. The CDR3 runs to 13 residues. V shed 0 bases and J shed 4 bases, with 6 bases lying between them. CDR3 protein: CASSEAYPTEAFF. CDR3 bases: TGTGCCAGCAGTGAAGCCTATCCCACTGAAGCTTTCTTT.